The clone carrying this TCR beta chain was counted only a few times. Its antigen remains unidentified. CDR1 is MGHRA and CDR2 is YSYEKL in the germline V gene. Germline trimming cut 4 bases from V and 7 bases from J; bases unmatched to any gene: 10. This CDR3 region has 15 residues. This entry is derived from a study of CD8 T cells in ankylosing spondylitis. TCRdb reprocessed the 5' RACE reads with MiXCR, giving one entry per CDR3 protein. The table lists 700,000 or so distinct CDR3 sequences, 15% to 20% of them singletons, with around 19% in the top ten. General observations from the study: Seemingly characteristic of ankylosing spondylitis blood was a TCR beta motif consisting of about 8 highly homologous variants.

The chain combines TRBV4-1 with TRBJ2-7; the match to TRBD2 covers 10 bases. The receptor's source is a male donor with ankylosing spondylitis. The source material was blood, either unsorted or a sorted T cell fraction (not recorded which). CDR3 protein: CASSRLLAGKSEQYF. The CDR3 DNA is TGCGCCAGCAGCCGATTACTAGCGGGGAAAAGTGAGCAGTACTTC.